Below are 26 T cell receptor beta chains sequenced from a single sample in a study of blood T cells in healthy people across ages. Through a sample-barcoded 5' primer and a J-beta primer mix, a second PCR was run for roughly 6 to 12 cycles. TCRdb itself ran the 5' RACE reads through MiXCR, one entry per CDR3 protein. The table has over 1,500,000 distinct CDR3 sequences, 39% seen once; the top ten hold roughly 23%. The sequenced sample was blood. The receptor set was obtained from a human donor in good health.

The chain has TRBV9 and TRBJ2-7, with TRBD2 as a possible D gene (7 bases). The DNA matches TRBJ2-1 better at its end, which makes the J call doubtful. The CDR3 covers 14 residues. CDR1 is SGDLS, CDR2 YYNGEE, per germline. The CDR3 loop is CASSGGGGVIEQFF. The CDR3 DNA sequence: TGTGCCAGCAGCGGAGGAGGGGGGGTAATTGAGCAGTTCTTC.

The chain carries TRBV6-6 and TRBJ2-1; perhaps TRBD2 as D (6 bases). Deletions cut 2 bases from V and 2 bases from J, with 7 bases between. The CDR3 runs to 14 residues. CDR1 MNHNY and CDR2 SVGAGI come from the germline V gene (reference sequence). This chain's CDR3 is CASSYGGTYNEQFF. In nucleotides, the CDR3 is TGTGCCAGCAGTTACGGGGGGACCTACAATGAGCAGTTCTTC.

This clonotype was picked up a small number of times. The chain carries TRBV5-1 and TRBJ2-7, with 12 nucleotides matching TRBD2. V shed 5 bases and J 2 bases; nucleotides not matched to a gene: 5. Germline CDR1 SGHRS, CDR2 YFSETQ. This CDR3 has 15 residues. The CDR3 spells CASSETSGGAYEQYF. Here the CDR3 DNA reads TGCGCCAGCAGTGAGACTAGCGGGGGCGCCTACGAGCAGTACTTC.

This clonotype was recorded once. The rearrangement links TRBV7-2 to TRBJ2-7; 11 nucleotides agree with TRBD1. The CDR3 is 16 residues long. Germline CDR1 SGHTA, CDR2 FQGNSA. V shed 0 bases and J 3 bases; nucleotides not matched to a gene: 4. The CDR3 reads CASSLATGQGVYEQYF. DNA of the CDR3: TGTGCCAGCAGCTTAGCAACGGGACAGGGGGTCTACGAGCAGTACTTC.

The chain employs TRBV29-1 and TRBJ2-2, with 7 positions matching TRBD1. V dropped 7 bases and J dropped 2; count of bases not matched to a gene: 13. The CDR3 has 16 amino acids. Germline CDR1 reads SQVTM; CDR2 reads ANQGSEA. Written as DNA, the CDR3 is TGCAGCGCTGTTGGAGTGGGGACAGAAAACACCGGGGAGCTGTTTTTT. It specifies CSAVGVGTENTGELFF.

A remark on this clonotype: An end of the junction differs from the germline gene, which may be a read error. The chain has TRBV5-1 and TRBJ2-5, with unresolved D. CDR3 length equals 13 residues. CDR1 and CDR2 (germline): SGHRS, YFSETQ. CDR3 nucleotides: TGCACCAGCAGCTTTTATACCACGGGGACCCAGTACTTC. Translating gives CTSSFYTTGTQYF.

The count of this clonotype is one. The chain employs TRBV5-6 and TRBJ1-2, with a weak D call TRBD1 (5 bases). Germline assignment: CDR1 SGHDT and CDR2 YYEEEE. The CDR3 runs 17 residues. V was trimmed by 1 base and J by 2 bases, leaving 18 bases between them. CDR3 in DNA: TGTGCCAGCAGCTTGTTCCGTGTGTGGGAGGGGAACTATGGCTACACCTTC. Its translation: CASSLFRVWEGNYGYTF. Based on the CDR3 plus reference TRBV5-6 and TRBJ1-2, the full variable domain is DAGVTQSPTHLIKTRGQQVTLRCSPKSGHDTVSWYQQALGQGPQFIFQYYEEEERQRGNFPDRFSGHQFPNYSSELNVNALLLGDSALYLCASSLFRVWEGNYGYTFGSGTRLTVV.

This rearrangement joins TRBV29-1 to TRBJ1-1, with 9 bases identical to TRBD1. Germline values: CDR1 SQVTM, CDR2 ANQGSEA. The V gene end was trimmed by 7 bases and the J gene end by 4 bases; junction bases not matched to a gene: 4. The CDR3 loop spans 12 amino acids. The CDR3 here is CSAHRGLTEAFF. DNA for the CDR3: TGCAGCGCTCACAGGGGGCTCACTGAAGCTTTCTTT.

This chain's CDR3 is CASRIETGKGQPQHF. The DNA of the CDR3 is TGTGCCAGCAGGATAGAGACAGGGAAGGGTCAGCCCCAGCATTTT. This chain links TRBV6-1 with TRBJ1-5, with 7 bases aligning to TRBD1. This CDR3 is 15 amino acids long. The trim removed 6 bases at V and 6 bases at J, leaving 11 bases unmatched. The germline V gene encodes CDR1 MNHNS and CDR2 SASEGT.

This clonotype was seen ten or more times. CDR3 nucleotides: TGTGCCAGCAGCGTGGGGTGGACCTACGAGCAGTACTTC. It is translated as CASSVGWTYEQYF. V is TRBV7-2 and J is TRBJ2-7; D not certain. V lost 5 bases, J lost 2 bases, and 10 bases lay in between. The CDR3 consists of 13 residues. Germline V gene lookup returns CDR1 SGHTA and CDR2 FQGNSA.

The CDR3 DNA is TGTGCCAGCAGCTTGTTTACAGGAGACTACGAGCAGTACTTC. Translation: CASSLFTGDYEQYF. The rearrangement links TRBV7-2 to TRBJ2-5, with D perhaps matching TRBD1 (5 bases). TRBJ2-7 explains the end of the DNA better; the J call may be wrong. Germline V gene lookup returns CDR1 SGHTA and CDR2 FQGNSA. The CDR3 length is 14 residues.

The J gene is TRBJ1-5, the V gene TRBV6-2 or TRBV6-3; D remains ambiguous. Germline V gene lookup returns CDR1 MNHEY and CDR2 SVGEGT. V lost 4 bases to trimming and J lost 5 bases, with 6 bases between them. The CDR3 contains 12 residues. Written as DNA, the CDR3 is TGTGCCAGCAGTTTCCAATATCAGCCCCAGCATTTT. Protein: CASSFQYQPQHF.

Ten or more counts support this clonotype. The chain has TRBV7-2 and TRBJ1-5; D is unclear. The germline V and J ends were trimmed by 1 base and 7 bases, with 11 bases remaining between them. The germline V gene encodes CDR1 SGHTA and CDR2 FQGNSA. This CDR3 has 14 amino acids. The CDR3 sequence: CASSLVGRAQPQHF. The CDR3 DNA reads as TGTGCCAGCAGCTTAGTGGGTCGGGCACAGCCCCAGCATTTT.

This clonotype was recorded a few times. CDR3 sequence (DNA): TGTGCCAGCTGCCTCGACAGAAAAGAGACCCAGTACTTC. It encodes CASCLDRKETQYF. The chain has TRBV28 and TRBJ2-5, with D perhaps matching TRBD1 (5 bases). Trimming took off 8 bases at V and 3 bases at J, with 13 bases between the two ends. Per the germline V gene, CDR1 is MDHEN and CDR2 is SYDVKM. This CDR3 has 13 residues.

J is TRBJ2-7 and V is TRBV19; 7 bases fit TRBD2. V lost 7 bases and J lost 4; bases outside the gene matches: 7. There are 13 residues in the CDR3. Germline lookup yields CDR1 LNHDA and CDR2 SQIVND (reference sequence). Written as DNA, the CDR3 is TGTGCCAGTAACGGGGGGTTATTATACGAGCAGTACTTC. Protein product: CASNGGLLYEQYF.

The rearrangement links TRBV29-1 to TRBJ2-2, with D maybe TRBD2 (7 bases). Germline V CDR1 and CDR2: SQVTM, ANQGSEA. The ends were cut back, 5 bases at V and 5 bases at J, with 12 bases in the middle. The CDR3 has 13 amino acids. The chain's CDR3 is CSVRRGGTGELFF. Written as DNA, the CDR3 is TGCAGCGTTAGAAGGGGGGGAACCGGGGAGCTGTTTTTT.

The chain couples TRBV11-2 to TRBJ2-5, with 8 bases matching TRBD2. CDR1 is SGHAT and CDR2 is FQNNGV in the germline V gene. The V gene end was trimmed by 1 base and the J gene end by 3 bases; junction bases not matched to a gene: 13. This CDR3 comprises 18 residues. CDR3 residues: CASSLGELRGVPKETQYF. CDR3 sequence (DNA): TGTGCCAGCAGCTTAGGCGAATTGCGGGGGGTACCCAAAGAGACCCAGTACTTC.

The chain links TRBV29-1 to TRBJ1-1; D might be TRBD1 (6 bases). The length of the CDR3 is 14 residues. V gave up 4 bases and J gave up 4 bases, with 16 bases separating them. Germline CDR1 and CDR2: SQVTM and ANQGSEA. CDR3 sequence reads: CSVAPLGGRTEAFF. CDR3 in DNA: TGCAGCGTTGCTCCCCTAGGGGGACGCACTGAAGCTTTCTTT.

A note on this clonotype: Sequence at one end of the junction differs from germline and may be a read error. The chain combines TRBV7-2 with TRBJ1-2; no firm D call. The CDR3 is made up of 13 amino acids. CDR1 is SGHTA, CDR2 FQGNSA, per germline. CDR3 nucleotide sequence: TGTGCCGGCAGCTTAGCGGTAGATTCAAGCTACACCTTC. This sequence encodes CAGSLAVDSSYTF.

The chain recombines TRBV7-2 with TRBJ1-6; 8 nucleotides line up with TRBD1. Germline values: CDR1 SGHTA, CDR2 FQGNSA. The CDR3 runs to 15 residues. The V gene end was trimmed by 4 bases and the J gene end by 8 bases; junction bases not matched to a gene: 7. The CDR3 sequence is CASSYRTGMDSPLHF. DNA of the CDR3: TGTGCCAGCAGCTACAGGACAGGGATGGATTCACCCCTCCACTTT.

This chain joins TRBV2 and TRBJ2-7; D gene uncertain. The CDR3 length is 12 residues. Looked up from germline, CDR1 is SNHLY and CDR2 is FYNNEI. With 2 bases removed from V and 3 bases from J, the gap between germline ends came to 5 bases. CDR3 region: CASSEFGYEQYF. The CDR3 DNA reads TGTGCCAGCAGTGAATTCGGCTACGAGCAGTACTTC.

This chain connects TRBV27 to TRBJ2-1, with 9 nucleotides matching TRBD2. The CDR3 is 15 residues long. Germline V gene lookup returns CDR1 MNHEY and CDR2 SMNVEV (reference sequence). With 3 bases clipped from V and 5 bases from J, the junction kept 5 bases outside the gene matches. The CDR3 reads CASSLRAGGNNEQFF. The CDR3 DNA sequence: TGTGCCAGCAGTTTGAGAGCGGGGGGTAACAATGAGCAGTTCTTC.

The chain employs TRBV28 and TRBJ2-7; 8 bases align to TRBD1. The CDR3 length is 15 residues. The ends lost 7 bases at V and 1 base at J; junction bases unmatched: 9. Germline lookup yields CDR1 MDHEN and CDR2 SYDVKM. CDR3 nucleotides: TGTGCCAGCAATACGCCAGGGGGCCGTTCCTACGAGCAGTACTTC. Residues: CASNTPGGRSYEQYF.

J is TRBJ2-3 and V is TRBV20-1; a weak D match, TRBD2 (6 bases). V shed 6 bases and J shed 8 bases, with 21 bases lying between them. Germline lookup yields CDR1 DFQATT and CDR2 SNEGSKA (reference sequence). This CDR3 has 14 residues. The CDR3 spells CSAHSQRGVPTQYF. Written as DNA, the CDR3 is TGCAGTGCCCACTCCCAGCGCGGGGTTCCTACGCAGTATTTT.

The chain carries TRBV7-2 and TRBJ2-1, with D possibly matching TRBD2 (5 bases). Germline lookup yields CDR1 SGHTA and CDR2 FQGNSA. V was cut by 3 bases and J by 5 bases, with 11 bases left in between. The CDR3 loop spans 14 amino acids. Written as DNA, the CDR3 is TGTGCCAGCAGCTTCCGGGGTATTGACAATGAGCAGTTCTTC. Its translation is CASSFRGIDNEQFF.

V gene TRBV29-1 combines with J gene TRBJ2-7, with 7 nucleotides matching TRBD2. The CDR3 runs 16 residues. Germline V gene data show CDR1 as SQVTM and CDR2 as ANQGSEA. Trimming cost V 0 bases and J 0 bases; bases outside gene matches: 8. The CDR3 sequence: CSVEDLGRESSYEQYF. In nucleotides, the CDR3 is TGCAGCGTTGAAGATCTTGGGCGGGAGAGCTCCTACGAGCAGTACTTC.